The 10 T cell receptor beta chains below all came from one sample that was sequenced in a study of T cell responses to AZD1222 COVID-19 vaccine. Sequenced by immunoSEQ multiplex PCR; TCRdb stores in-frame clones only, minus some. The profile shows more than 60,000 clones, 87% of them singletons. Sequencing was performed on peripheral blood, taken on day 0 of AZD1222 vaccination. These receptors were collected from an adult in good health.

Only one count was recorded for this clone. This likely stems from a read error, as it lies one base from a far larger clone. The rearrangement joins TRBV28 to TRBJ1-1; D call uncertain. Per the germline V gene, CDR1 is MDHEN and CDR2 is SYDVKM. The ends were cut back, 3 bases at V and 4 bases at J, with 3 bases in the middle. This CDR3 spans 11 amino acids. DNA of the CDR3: TGTGCCAGCAGTTTGGGCACTGAAGCTTTCTTT. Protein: CASSLGTEAFF.

This CDR3 is CATQGLAGLAEQFF. In DNA form, the CDR3 reads TGTGCCACTCAGGGACTAGCGGGGCTGGCTGAGCAGTTCTTC. This sequence joins TRBV19 and TRBJ2-1, with 13 bases aligning to TRBD2. Germline V CDR1 and CDR2: LNHDA, SQIVND (reference sequence). V lost 10 bases, J lost 9 bases, and 9 bases stayed unmatched. This CDR3 has 14 amino acids. Full variable domain (rest looked up from reference TRBV19 and TRBJ2-1): DGGITQSPKYLFRKEGQNVTLSCEQNLNHDAMYWYRQDPGQGLRLIYYSQIVNDFQKGDIAEGYSVSREKKESFPLTVTSAQKNPTAFYLCATQGLAGLAEQFFGPGTRLTVL.

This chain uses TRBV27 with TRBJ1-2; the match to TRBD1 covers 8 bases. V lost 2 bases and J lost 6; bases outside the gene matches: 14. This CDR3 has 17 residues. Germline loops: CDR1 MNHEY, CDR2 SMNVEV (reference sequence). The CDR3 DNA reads TGTGCCAGCAGTTTAGAGGACAGGGCGACTATTCTCAATGGCTACACCTTC. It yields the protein CASSLEDRATILNGYTF.

The CDR3 DNA is TGTGCCAGCTCCGACGGGGGGGCGGATGGCTACACCTTC. Protein: CASSDGGADGYTF. The V call is TRBV7-9, the J call TRBJ1-2; TRBD1 might be the D (6 bases). With 8 bases removed from V and 6 bases from J, the gap between germline ends came to 16 bases. The germline V gene encodes CDR1 SEHNR and CDR2 FQNEAQ (reference sequence). This CDR3 region has 13 residues.

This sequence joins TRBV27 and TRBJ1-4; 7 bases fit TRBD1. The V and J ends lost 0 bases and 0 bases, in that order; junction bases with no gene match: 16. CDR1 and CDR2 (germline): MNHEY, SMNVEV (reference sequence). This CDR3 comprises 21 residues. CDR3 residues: CASSLSPPGTDYTPTNEKLFF. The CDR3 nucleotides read TGTGCCAGCAGTTTATCCCCCCCAGGGACAGACTACACCCCAACTAATGAAAAACTGTTTTTT. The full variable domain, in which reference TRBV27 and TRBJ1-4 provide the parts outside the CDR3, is EAQVTQNPRYLITVTGKKLTVTCSQNMNHEYMSWYRQDPGLGLRQIYYSMNVEVTDKGDVPEGYKVSRKEKRNFPLILESPSPNQTSLYFCASSLSPPGTDYTPTNEKLFFGSGTQLSVL.

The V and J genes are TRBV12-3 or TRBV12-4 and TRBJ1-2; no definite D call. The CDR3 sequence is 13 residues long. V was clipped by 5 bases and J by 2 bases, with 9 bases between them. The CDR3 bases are TGTGCCAGCAGTCCGACGCAAAACTATGGCTACACCTTC. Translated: CASSPTQNYGYTF.

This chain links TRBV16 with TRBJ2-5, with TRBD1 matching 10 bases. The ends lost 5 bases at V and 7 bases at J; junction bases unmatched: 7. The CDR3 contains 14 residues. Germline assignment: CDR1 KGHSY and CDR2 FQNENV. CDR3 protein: CASSETGGLGTQYF. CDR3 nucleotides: TGTGCCAGCAGCGAGACAGGGGGCCTCGGGACCCAGTACTTC.

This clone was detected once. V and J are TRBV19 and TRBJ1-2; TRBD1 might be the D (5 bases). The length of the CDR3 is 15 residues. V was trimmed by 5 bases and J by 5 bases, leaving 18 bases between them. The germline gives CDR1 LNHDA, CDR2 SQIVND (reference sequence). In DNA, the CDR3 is TGTGCCAGTAGTCGGTCCGGGGAAAGGGGATATGGCTACACCTTC. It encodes CASSRSGERGYGYTF.

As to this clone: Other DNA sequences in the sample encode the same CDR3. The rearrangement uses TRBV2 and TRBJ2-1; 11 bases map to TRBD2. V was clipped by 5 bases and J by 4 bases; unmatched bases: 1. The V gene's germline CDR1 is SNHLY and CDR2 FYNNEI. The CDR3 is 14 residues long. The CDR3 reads CASSLAGGYNEQFF. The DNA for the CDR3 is TGTGCCAGCAGTCTAGCGGGGGGTTACAATGAGCAGTTCTTC.

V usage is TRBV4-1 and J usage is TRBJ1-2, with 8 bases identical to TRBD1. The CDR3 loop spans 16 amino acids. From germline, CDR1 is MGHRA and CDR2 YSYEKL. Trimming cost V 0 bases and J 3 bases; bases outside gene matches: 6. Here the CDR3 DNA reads TGCGCCAGCAGCCAAGATTCGGCAGGGGGCTACTATGGCTACACCTTC. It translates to CASSQDSAGGYYGYTF.